This T cell receptor (beta chain) emerged from a study of T cell changes during pregnancy in multiple sclerosis. The V gene's germline CDR1 is LGHNA and CDR2 YSLEER. Trimming cost V 5 bases and J 0 bases, with 16 bases left between them. CDR3 size: 16 residues. Libraries were prepared by immunoSEQ multiplex PCR; TCRdb keeps only in-frame clonotypes and omits some of them. Among approximately 17,000 clones listed, about 83% were seen once. The genes are TRBV4-3 and TRBJ1-1; no reliable D call. The sequences come from CD8+ T cells from peripheral blood mononuclear cells, collected in the second trimester of pregnancy. The sequence was obtained from a female donor in good health, enrolled as a control in a pregnancy study. The CDR3 DNA reads as TGCGCCAGCAGCAAAAGATGGGAGGCCTTGAACACTGAAGCTTTCTTT. It encodes CASSKRWEALNTEAFF.